This entry describes one TCR beta chain. These data belong to a study of T cells after yellow fever vaccination. A process of 5'RACE template switching, which added a universal primer site and UMIs, was used to make TCR cDNA. TCRdb itself ran the 5' RACE reads through MiXCR, one entry per CDR3 protein. The sample has 200,000 to 300,000 distinct CDR3 sequences; 13% are singletons. CDR3 length equals 13 residues. Germline-derived CDR1 and CDR2 are DFQATT and SNEGSKA (reference sequence). Deletions cut 7 bases from V and 0 bases from J, with 10 bases between. This TCR was sampled from a man between 25 and 39 years old who received the YFV17D yellow fever vaccine. Sequencing was performed on CD4+ T cells sorted from PBMCs, taken 45 days after the yellow fever booster vaccination. V and J are TRBV20-1 and TRBJ1-3, with no clear D. This CDR3 reads CSVGRVSGNTIYF. The CDR3 region has the DNA TGCAGTGTTGGGCGGGTCTCTGGAAACACCATATATTTT.